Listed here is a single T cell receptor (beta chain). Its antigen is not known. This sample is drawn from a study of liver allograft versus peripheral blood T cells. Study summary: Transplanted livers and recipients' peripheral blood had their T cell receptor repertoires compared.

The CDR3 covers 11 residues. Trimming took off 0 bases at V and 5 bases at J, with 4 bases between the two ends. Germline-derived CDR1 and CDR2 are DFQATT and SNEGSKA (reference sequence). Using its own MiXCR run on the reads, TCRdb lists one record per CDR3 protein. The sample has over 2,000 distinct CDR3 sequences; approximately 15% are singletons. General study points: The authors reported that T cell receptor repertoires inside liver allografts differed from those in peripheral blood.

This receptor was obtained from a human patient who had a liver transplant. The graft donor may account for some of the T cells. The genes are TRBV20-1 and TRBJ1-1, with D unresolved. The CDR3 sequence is CSARDPTEAFF. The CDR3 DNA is TGCAGTGCTAGAGATCCGACTGAAGCTTTCTTT.